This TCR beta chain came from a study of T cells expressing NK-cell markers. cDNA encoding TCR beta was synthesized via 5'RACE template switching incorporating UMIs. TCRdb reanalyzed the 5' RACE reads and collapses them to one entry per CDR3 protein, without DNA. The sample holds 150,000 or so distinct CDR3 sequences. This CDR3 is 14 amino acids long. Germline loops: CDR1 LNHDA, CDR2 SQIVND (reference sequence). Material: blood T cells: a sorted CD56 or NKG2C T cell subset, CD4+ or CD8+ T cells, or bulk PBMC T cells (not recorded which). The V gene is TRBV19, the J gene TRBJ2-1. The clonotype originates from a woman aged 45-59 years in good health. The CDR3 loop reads CASSISDGYNEQFF.